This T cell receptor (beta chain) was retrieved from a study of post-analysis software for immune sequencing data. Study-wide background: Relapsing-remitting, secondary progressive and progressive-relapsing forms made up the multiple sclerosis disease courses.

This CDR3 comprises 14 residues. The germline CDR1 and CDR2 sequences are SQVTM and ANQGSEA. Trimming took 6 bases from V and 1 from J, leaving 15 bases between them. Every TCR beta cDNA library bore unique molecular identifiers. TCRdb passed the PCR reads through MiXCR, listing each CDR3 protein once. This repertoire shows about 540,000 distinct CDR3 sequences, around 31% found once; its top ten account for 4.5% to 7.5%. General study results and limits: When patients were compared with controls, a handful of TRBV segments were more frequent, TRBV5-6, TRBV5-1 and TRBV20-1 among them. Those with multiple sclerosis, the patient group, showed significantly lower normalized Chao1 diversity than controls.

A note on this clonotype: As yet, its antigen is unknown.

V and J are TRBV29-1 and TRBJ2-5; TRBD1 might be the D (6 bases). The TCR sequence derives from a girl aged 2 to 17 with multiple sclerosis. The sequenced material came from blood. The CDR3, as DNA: TGCAGCGTAGCAACCAACAGGGTCCAAGAGACCCAGTACTTC. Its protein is CSVATNRVQETQYF.